This TCR beta chain stems from a study of cytotoxic CD8 clonotypes in ibrutinib-treated CLL (dated by TCRdb to the early 2020s). With regard to the full study: The cohort was composed of some twelve relapsed/refractory and 15 treatment-naive patients; IGHV unmutated status was identified in roughly 17 patients. Responses were partial in around 24 patients and complete in 2; after median about 5.5 years follow-up, roughly 14 stayed in remission and 12 progressed. The response samples were drawn at a median of roughly twelve months into treatment, with a range of roughly 6 to 40 months. On average, each sample yielded 255,043 productive templates and 85,000 to 95,000 productive rearrangements. Of the roughly 86 people in the trial, roughly 27 had longitudinal samples available. Cryopreserved peripheral blood mononuclear cells were collected at three points: before therapy, at response, and at either sustained remission or disease progression. Every sample from remission and from progressive disease was obtained while the patients were still on ibrutinib.

Each clonotype received, on average, 10x coverage in deep resolution sequencing performed on a MiSeq, where the target depth lay between 1 in 1 million and 1 in 200,000 T cells. TCR beta libraries were generated with the immunoSEQ hsTCRB Kit. Concerning the study's data processing: ImmunoSEQ Data Assistant and ImmunoSEQ Analyzer were used for data analysis, and V, D and J genes were assigned according to IMGT definitions. Clonality, with values ranging from 0 to 1, was calculated as one minus the normalized Shannon entropy of productive rearrangement frequencies. Only overrepresented clonotypes making up at least 0.05% of each patient's repertoire were included in the public clonotype analysis. Some twelve repertoires from age-matched healthy donors, obtained from immuneACCESS, served as clonality controls. TCRdb provides this immuneACCESS table in a form limited to in-frame rearrangements. Some clones are lacking; in checked studies, under half of them reflect an unresolved V gene, and why the rest are absent is not known. V and J calls and clone size come straight from that table; D and trimming were deduced from the DNA. This sample gives fewer than 400,000 clones in total; under 70% of them show up just once. The leading ten clones occupy roughly 6.3% of the sample.

The research as a whole found: Baseline clonality exceeded that of age-matched healthy donors and correlated strongly with circulating CD8+ T-cell counts. At ibrutinib response clonality went up, during sustained remission it held steady, and at progression it dropped back toward baseline. Lymph node repertoires were not examined, and the timing of sampling was not matched between patients in sustained remission and those whose disease progressed. Public clonotypes were found to be uncommon and were observed to contract or remain stable during treatment; the increase in clonality was shown to reflect expansion of private clonotypes at ibrutinib response.

In regard to this clone: The specificity of this receptor is unknown. Per-base quality was not reported, and no clone a single base away is much larger than it.

For TCR beta library preparation, roughly 2 micrograms of genomic DNA were extracted from the cryopreserved PBMCs. High-throughput TCR beta sequencing was performed on longitudinal blood samples from CLL patients receiving ibrutinib monotherapy. Patients were enrolled in a phase 2 open-label single-center ibrutinib monotherapy trial. Inclusive of the bounding cysteine and phenylalanine, the CDR3 is 16 residues long. Only the CDR3 DNA stays, 48 bases, in frame from base 1. CDR1 SGHRS and CDR2 YFSETQ were looked up in the germline V gene. V and J lose 1 base and 6 bases, and a span of 19 bases separates them.

Here the sequenced sample was PBMCs, taken after 36 months of ibrutinib treatment. Rearrangement joined TRBV5-1 to TRBJ1-1; the D gene cannot be named for sure. The origin of this receptor is a human donor with chronic lymphocytic leukemia. The CDR3 region reads CASSLRKGGMVSEAFF. The DNA is as follows: TGCGCCAGCAGCTTGAGAAAGGGAGGGATGGTTTCTGAAGCTTTCTTT.